This TCR beta chain was sequenced in a study of blood T cells in healthy people across ages. General observations from the study: Considered underestimates were the diversity estimates obtained from one million T cells. The study found more naive CD4+ cells and higher diversity in long-lived than aged donors.

On this clonotype itself: The antigen is unknown.

Combining a sample-barcoded 5' primer with a J-beta primer mix, a second PCR ran for about 7 to 11 cycles. MiXCR, run by TCRdb on the 5' RACE reads, gives a single entry per CDR3 protein. Found here are 550,000 to 750,000 distinct CDR3 sequences, under 25% of them singletons; the top ten hold roughly 3.6%. CDR1 is MGHRA, CDR2 YSYEKL, per germline. The CDR3 loop spans 19 amino acids. With 0 bases removed from V and 0 bases from J, the gap between germline ends came to 15 bases. The origin of this receptor is a man in his 70s in good health. The sequenced sample consisted of blood. The chain recombines TRBV4-1 with TRBJ2-6; TRBD1 is a possible D gene (5 bases). Here the CDR3 reads CASSQDRDRVYSGANVLTF. The CDR3 nucleotides read TGCGCCAGCAGCCAAGATAGAGACAGAGTTTACTCTGGGGCCAACGTCCTGACTTTC.